This T cell receptor (beta chain) was profiled in a study of T cells after yellow fever vaccination. TCRdb analysed the 5' RACE reads with MiXCR anew, one entry per CDR3 protein. The sample carries 200,000 to 300,000 distinct CDR3 sequences, 10% to 15% recorded once. Findings and limits, study-wide: Subsequent to the booster, the majority of primary-vaccination clones reappeared (96% CD4, approximately 90% CD8).

In regard to this clonotype: What it binds is not known.

Germline CDR1 is DFQATT and CDR2 is SNEGSKA (reference sequence). Between the trimmed V and J ends, which lost 0 bases and 7 bases, there was a span of 19 bases. The CDR3 consists of 15 residues. The sequence derives from a man aged 25 to 45 who received the YFV17D yellow fever vaccine. The sequencing used CD4+ T cells sorted from PBMCs, collected 45 days after the yellow fever booster vaccination. The chain couples TRBV20-1 to TRBJ2-7; maybe TRBD2 (7 bases). The CDR3 sequence is CSARDWGGSLGEQYF. CDR3 in DNA: TGCAGTGCTAGAGATTGGGGGGGCAGCCTTGGGGAGCAGTACTTC.